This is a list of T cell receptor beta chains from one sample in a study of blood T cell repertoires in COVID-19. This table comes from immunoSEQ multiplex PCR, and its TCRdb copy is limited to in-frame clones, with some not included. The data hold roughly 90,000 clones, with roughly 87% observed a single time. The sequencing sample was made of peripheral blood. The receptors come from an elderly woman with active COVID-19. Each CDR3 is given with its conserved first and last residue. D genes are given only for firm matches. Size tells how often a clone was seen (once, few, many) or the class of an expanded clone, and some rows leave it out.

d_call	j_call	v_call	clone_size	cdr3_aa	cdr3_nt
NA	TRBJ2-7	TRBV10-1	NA	CASRTGQTVHEQYF	TGCGCCAGCAGAACAGGACAGACCGTTCACGAGCAGTACTTC
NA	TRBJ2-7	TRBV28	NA	CASRLSTGPTYEQYF	TGTGCCAGCAGACTCTCAACGGGTCCCACCTACGAGCAGTACTTC
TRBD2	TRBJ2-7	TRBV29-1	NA	CSVIGRGGSSYEQYF	TGCAGCGTTATAGGACGGGGGGGGAGCTCCTACGAGCAGTACTTC
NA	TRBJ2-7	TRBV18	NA	CASSPKRGTSAYEQYF	TGTGCCAGCTCACCTAAAAGAGGGACATCAGCCTACGAGCAGTACTTC
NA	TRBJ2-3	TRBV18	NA	CASSPEPHTDTQYF	TGTGCCAGCTCACCTGAGCCGCACACAGATACGCAGTATTTT
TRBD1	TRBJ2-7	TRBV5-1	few	CASSYPWTGVNEQYF	TGCGCCAGCAGCTATCCCTGGACAGGGGTAAACGAGCAGTACTTC
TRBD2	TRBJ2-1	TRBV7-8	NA	CASSLGGSGSYNEQFF	TGTGCCAGCAGCTTAGGGGGTAGCGGGAGTTACAATGAGCAGTTCTTC
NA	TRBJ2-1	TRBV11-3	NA	CASSLSVNNEQFF	TGTGCCAGCAGCTTGAGTGTGAACAATGAGCAGTTCTTC
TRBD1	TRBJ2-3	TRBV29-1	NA	CSAASGQARGSTDTQYF	TGCAGCGCGGCCTCGGGACAGGCAAGAGGGTCAACAGATACGCAGTATTTT
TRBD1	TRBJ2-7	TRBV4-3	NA	CASSQSPGTVMSGQYF	TGCGCCAGCAGCCAATCCCCCGGGACAGTAATGTCCGGGCAGTACTTC
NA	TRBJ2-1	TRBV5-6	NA	CASSQTSYEQFF	TGTGCCAGCAGCCAGACTTCTTATGAGCAGTTCTTC
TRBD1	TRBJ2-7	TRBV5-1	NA	CASSQPGGEQYF	TGCGCCAGCAGCCAACCAGGGGGCGAGCAGTACTTC
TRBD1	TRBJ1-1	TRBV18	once	CASSPWGQYTEAFF	TGTGCCAGCTCACCGTGGGGACAGTACACTGAAGCTTTCTTT
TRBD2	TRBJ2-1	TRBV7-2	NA	CASSTGLANYNEQFF	TGTGCCAGCAGCACGGGACTAGCGAACTACAATGAGCAGTTCTTC
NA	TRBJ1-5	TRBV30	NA	CAWSVGRQTQHF	TGTGCCTGGAGTGTAGGACGACAGACCCAGCATTTT
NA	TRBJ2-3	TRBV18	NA	CASSLSGNTDTQYF	TGTGCCAGCTCATTAAGCGGAAACACAGATACGCAGTATTTT
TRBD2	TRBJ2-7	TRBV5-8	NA	CASSLAFSGRARNEQYF	TGTGCCAGCAGCTTGGCCTTTAGCGGGAGGGCCAGAAACGAGCAGTACTTC
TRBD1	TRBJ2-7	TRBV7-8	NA	CASSLDGQGIEQYF	TGTGCCAGCAGCTTAGACGGACAGGGGATCGAGCAGTACTTC
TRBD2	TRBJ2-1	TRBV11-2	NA	CASSSRGTSGYGNEQFF	TGTGCCAGCAGCTCTAGAGGGACTAGCGGGTACGGGAATGAGCAGTTCTTC
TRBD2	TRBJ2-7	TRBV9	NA	CASSVEGLAGEAQYF	TGTGCCAGCAGCGTAGAGGGACTAGCGGGAGAAGCGCAGTACTTC
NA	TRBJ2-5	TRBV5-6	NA	CASSLPHGAWETQYF	TGTGCCAGCAGCTTGCCCCATGGGGCCTGGGAGACCCAGTACTTC
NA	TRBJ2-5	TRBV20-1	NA	CSASPLRGTTQETQYF	TGCAGTGCTAGTCCACTCCGAGGGACAACCCAAGAGACCCAGTACTTC
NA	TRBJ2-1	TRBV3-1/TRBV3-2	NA	CASSQEDGRTYNEQFF	TGTGCCAGCAGCCAAGAAGATGGGAGGACTTACAATGAGCAGTTCTTC
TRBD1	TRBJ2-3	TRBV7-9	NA	CASSSTGLGGTQYF	TGTGCCAGCAGCTCGACAGGGCTAGGGGGTACGCAGTATTTT
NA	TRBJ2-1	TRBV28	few	CASSPLVDWSSYNEQFF	TGTGCCAGCAGTCCGCTTGTTGACTGGAGCTCCTACAATGAGCAGTTCTTC
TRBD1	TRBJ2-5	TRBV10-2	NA	CASSGQPVETQYF	TGCGCCAGCTCGGGACAGCCAGTGGAGACCCAGTACTTC
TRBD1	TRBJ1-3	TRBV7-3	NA	CASSLSGTGGSGNTIYF	TGTGCCAGCAGCTTGTCCGGGACAGGGGGTTCAGGAAACACCATATATTTT
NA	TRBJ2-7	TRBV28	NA	CASSQLWDKSNEQYF	TGTGCCAGCAGTCAATTGTGGGACAAAAGTAACGAGCAGTACTTC
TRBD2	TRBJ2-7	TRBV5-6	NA	CASSVNSGNYEQYF	TGTGCCAGCAGCGTAAATAGCGGGAACTACGAGCAGTACTTC
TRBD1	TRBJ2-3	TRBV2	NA	CATGTGITDTQYF	TGTGCCACCGGGACAGGAATTACAGATACGCAGTATTTT
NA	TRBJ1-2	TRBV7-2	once	CASSYGLRPDYGYTF	TGTGCCAGCAGCTACGGACTACGGCCAGACTATGGCTACACCTTC
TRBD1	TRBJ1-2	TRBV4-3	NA	CASSPRLGTGDTF	TGCGCCAGCAGCCCCCGATTAGGGACAGGGGACACCTTC
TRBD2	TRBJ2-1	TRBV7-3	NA	CASSLPQRDRGIEQFF	TGTGCCAGCAGCCTACCACAGCGGGACCGAGGGATCGAGCAGTTCTTC
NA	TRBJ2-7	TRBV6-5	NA	CASSPRGAVYEQYF	TGTGCCAGCAGCCCCCGGGGGGCGGTCTACGAGCAGTACTTC
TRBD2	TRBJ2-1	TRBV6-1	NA	CASSESAGLVNEQFF	TGTGCCAGCAGTGAATCCGCGGGACTAGTGAATGAGCAGTTCTTC
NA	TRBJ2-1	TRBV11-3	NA	CASSLGVNEQFF	TGTGCCAGCAGCTTGGGAGTTAATGAGCAGTTCTTC
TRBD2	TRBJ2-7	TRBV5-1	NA	CASSTGTSGLAYEQYF	TGCGCCAGCAGTACCGGGACTAGCGGGTTAGCCTACGAGCAGTACTTC
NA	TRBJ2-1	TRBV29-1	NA	CSVVGTTDTYNEQFF	TGCAGCGTTGTCGGTACGACGGACACCTACAATGAGCAGTTCTTC
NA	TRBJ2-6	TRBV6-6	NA	CASSPRPGGTGANVLTF	TGTGCCAGCAGTCCACGGCCGGGGGGCACTGGGGCCAACGTCCTGACTTTC
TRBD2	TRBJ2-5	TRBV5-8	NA	CASSPSLLAGKETQYF	TGTGCCAGCAGCCCTTCCCTACTAGCGGGCAAAGAGACCCAGTACTTC
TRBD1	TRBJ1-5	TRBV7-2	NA	CASSPDRVSQPQHF	TGTGCCAGCAGCCCCGACAGGGTTAGTCAGCCCCAGCATTTT
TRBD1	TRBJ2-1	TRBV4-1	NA	CASSQVDITGGSYNEQFF	TGCGCCAGCAGCCAAGTTGATATAACAGGGGGCTCCTACAATGAGCAGTTCTTC
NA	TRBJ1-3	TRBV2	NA	CASSEATPRGNTIYF	TGTGCCAGCAGTGAAGCGACACCACGGGGAAACACCATATATTTT
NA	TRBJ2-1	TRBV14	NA	CASSPLGVNYNEQFF	TGTGCCAGCAGCCCCTTAGGGGTTAACTACAATGAGCAGTTCTTC
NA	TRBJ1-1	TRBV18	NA	CASSGQTAGTEAFF	TGTGCCAGCTCAGGACAGACAGCAGGCACTGAAGCTTTCTTT
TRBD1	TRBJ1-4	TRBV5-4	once	CASSQQTGGHEKLFF	TGTGCCAGCAGCCAGCAGACAGGGGGGCATGAAAAACTGTTTTTT
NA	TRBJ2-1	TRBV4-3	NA	CASSPRTDWNSYNEQFF	TGCGCCAGCAGCCCTCGGACAGACTGGAACTCCTACAATGAGCAGTTCTTC
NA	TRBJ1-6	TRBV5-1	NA	CASSSGQWDNSPLHF	TGCGCCAGCAGCTCCGGACAGTGGGATAATTCACCCCTCCACTTT